The present T cell receptor beta chain was sequenced within a study of cytomegalovirus exposure and HLA in healthy donors. Study results and limitations: In a later analysis, HLA-associated TCR beta chains were more clonally expanded than equally common others.

In its sample, this clone was seen once. Its antigen is currently unknown. With 5 bases removed from V and 4 bases from J, the gap between germline ends came to 12 bases. The CDR3 contains 13 residues. CDR1 and CDR2 from the germline V gene are SGHDN and FVKESK. Vbeta (60) and Jbeta (13) primers were used in the PCR. Clones were read by immunoSEQ multiplex PCR, and TCRdb kept only the in-frame ones, dropping some. The repertoire holds 100,000 to 150,000 clones, with about three quarters as singletons. The TCR originated in a woman aged 40-49 years in good health and CMV-seronegative. Sequences were obtained from PBMCs. This chain connects TRBV14 to TRBJ2-7, with a weak D call TRBD1 (5 bases). CDR3 loop: CASSYTQGYEQYF. The CDR3 nucleotides read TGTGCCAGCAGCTACACCCAGGGATACGAGCAGTACTTC.